This TCR beta chain was recovered during a study of early T cells in non-severe SARS-CoV-2 infection. Study background: Chains were unpaired, as sequencing was done on bulk RNA from unsorted whole blood.

Unique molecular identifiers were added to individual cDNA molecules. TCRdb reprocessed the 5' RACE reads via MiXCR and lists one record per CDR3 protein. The sample shows tens of thousands of distinct CDR3 sequences, about 6% of them seen only once. Germline CDR1 is SQVTM and CDR2 is ANQGSEA. Trimming stripped 7 bases from V and 1 base from J, with 11 bases between. This CDR3 region has 12 residues. The gene calls are TRBV29-1 and TRBJ2-7; TRBD1 might be the D (6 bases). The TCR originated in an adult who was a healthcare worker with PCR-confirmed SARS-CoV-2 infection or an uninfected control (not recorded which). The sample was whole blood. The CDR3 reads CSAGDLSYEQYF. In DNA, the CDR3 is TGCAGCGCAGGGGACCTGTCCTACGAGCAGTACTTC.